This paragraph covers one TCR beta chain sequence. No antigen is known for it. The PCR ran on 60 Vbeta and 13 Jbeta primers. Clones were read by immunoSEQ multiplex PCR, and TCRdb kept only the in-frame ones, dropping some. The sample consists of about 210,000 clones, approximately 78% of them appearing once. These data originate in a study of cytomegalovirus exposure and HLA in healthy donors. Donors were ostensibly healthy at sampling, although undocumented immune exposures were probable. This CDR3 spans 11 amino acids. Germline V CDR1 and CDR2: DFQATT, SNEGSKA (reference sequence). Findings and limits, study-wide: Specificity of a few CMV-associated chains for CMV antigens was verified in vitro. A prior analysis recorded that most TCR beta V segments were productive about 90% or about 30% of the time. Most TCR sequences were rare, but some public TCRs occurred in many donors.

The sequence was collected from a man aged 25 to 40 in good health and CMV-seronegative. The gene calls are TRBV20-1 and TRBJ2-1, with 7 positions matching TRBD2. The source material was PBMCs. The CDR3 region is CQCRGRDEQFF. DNA for the CDR3: TGCCAGTGCCGGGGGAGGGATGAGCAGTTCTTC.